This T cell receptor beta chain is from a study of cytomegalovirus exposure and HLA in healthy donors. The CDR3 is 14 residues long. The J segment lost 5 bases and the V segment lost 1 base, leaving 2 bases of the junction unmatched. CDR1 is LNHDA, CDR2 SQIVND, per germline (reference sequence). This clone was observed a single time. Donors likely had unrecorded immune exposures despite being nominally healthy when sampled. 13 Jbeta primers and 60 Vbeta primers were used for the PCR. The protocol was immunoSEQ multiplex PCR, while the TCRdb copy is restricted to in-frame clones and leaves out a portion. The data contain about 180,000 clones, 80% of them singletons.

The chain carries TRBV19 and TRBJ2-7, with TRBD1 matching 10 bases. Sequencing was performed on PBMCs. This receptor was obtained from a man aged 40-49 years in good health and CMV-seronegative. The CDR3 DNA sequence: TGTGCCAGTAGTATAGGGACAGGGGGGAACGAGCAGTACTTC. It codes for CASSIGTGGNEQYF.